This T cell receptor (beta chain) derives from a study of low-dose radiotherapy and immunotherapy resistance in tumors. Study at large: Ipilimumab 1 mg/kg every six weeks, together with nivolumab 240 mg every two weeks, was given intravenously to patients. It was every two weeks, one day before radiation and immunotherapy, that intravenous cyclophosphamide 200 mg/m2 was given.

Per the germline V gene, CDR1 is DFQATT and CDR2 is SNEGSKA (reference sequence). The CDR3 runs 14 residues. V shed 3 bases, J shed 2 bases, and the junction held 0 bases outside the gene matches. In this sample, this clonotype turned up many times. Time point denoted: before trial treatment. In the RACIN dose-escalation trial, donors got nivolumab plus ipilimumab with aspirin, cyclophosphamide and radiotherapy. Eligibility was restricted to patients presenting with advanced solid tumors that lacked tumor-infiltrating lymphocytes. First-strand cDNA used TRAV- and TRBV-specific primers, covering alpha and beta chains. TCRs underwent roughly 19 PCR cycles of amplification with a constant-region primer and V-primer adapter. One entry per CDR3 protein, called by TCRdb with MiXCR from the reads. The data show under 95,000 distinct CDR3 sequences, with over 15% seen just once and approximately 2.8% held by the top ten.

This receptor was taken from a male donor with prostate cancer. The rearrangement links TRBV20-1 to TRBJ2-3; 12 nucleotides agree with TRBD1. The source was PBMCs, collected before treatment. CDR3 sequence reads: CSARGQGATDTQYF. CDR3 nucleotides: TGCAGTGCTAGGGGACAGGGGGCCACAGATACGCAGTATTTT.